This T cell receptor beta chain was observed in a study of CD8+ T cells in alopecia areata. Points from the study as a whole: Normal scalp had lower clonality than lesional scalp, with alopecia totalis/universalis lesions showing this most strongly.

This clone turned up a few times. The antigen is not known. This CDR3 comprises 13 residues. Germline CDR1 SGDLS, CDR2 YYNGEE. Trimming shortened V by 0 bases and J by 4 bases, and 7 bases separated the two germline ends. Extraction and reverse transcription of RNA yielded cDNA as the sequencing template. TCRdb keeps only in-frame clones here, not all; method: immunoSEQ multiplex PCR. The sample shows 100,000 to 150,000 clones, roughly 50% of them seen only once. The clonotype comes from a human donor with alopecia areata. J is TRBJ1-1 and V is TRBV9, with D hard to call. Sequencing was performed on NKG2D-low CD8+ T cells sorted from blood. CDR3 sequence (DNA): TGTGCCAGCAGCGTAGATGGGAGCACTGAAGCTTTCTTT. This translates into CASSVDGSTEAFF.